The rows below give T cell receptor beta chains drawn from one sample of a study of neoadjuvant anti-PD-1 for oral cavity cancer. Generated by immunoSEQ multiplex PCR, the TCRdb table keeps only in-frame clones and is missing some. The sample records over 11,000 clones, roughly 73% being singletons. Sample: PBMCs, taken before nivolumab (anti-PD-1) treatment. Receptor source: a person between 40 and 80 years old with oral cavity squamous cell carcinoma. CDR3s include the opening cysteine and the closing phenylalanine or tryptophan. The D gene is left open where the match is weak. Part of the rows lack a size; the others show once, few, many or a class for expanded clones.

clone_size	v_call	d_call	j_call	cdr3_aa	cdr3_nt
-	TRBV5-1	TRBD2	TRBJ2-1	CASSSSGGAVNEQFF	TGCGCCAGCAGCTCTAGCGGGGGGGCGGTGAATGAGCAGTTCTTC
few	TRBV4-2	-	TRBJ1-5	CASSQDQGGVNQPQHF	TGTGCCAGCAGCCAAGATCAGGGAGGGGTGAATCAGCCCCAGCATTTT
-	TRBV5-6	-	TRBJ1-2	CASSLAQANPYGYTF	TGTGCCAGCAGCTTAGCCCAGGCGAACCCCTATGGCTACACCTTC
once	TRBV4-1	TRBD1	TRBJ2-7	CASSQAPWTGEYEQYF	TGCGCCAGCAGCCAAGCTCCTTGGACAGGGGAATACGAGCAGTACTTC
-	TRBV10-3	-	TRBJ1-1	CAIRGDGHLNTEAFF	TGTGCCATCAGAGGGGACGGTCACTTGAACACTGAAGCTTTCTTT
-	TRBV6-6	-	TRBJ1-2	CASSYLLVYGYTF	TGTGCCAGCAGTTACCTCTTGGTTTATGGCTACACCTTC
-	TRBV5-1	-	TRBJ1-1	CASSLSVGNTEAFF	TGCGCCAGCAGCTTGTCGGTAGGGAACACTGAAGCTTTCTTT
-	TRBV30	-	TRBJ2-1	CAWSSGTVSYNEQFF	TGTGCCTGGAGTTCCGGGACTGTGTCCTACAATGAGCAGTTCTTC
-	TRBV2	-	TRBJ1-3	CASQGSGNTIYF	TGTGCCAGCCAGGGGTCTGGAAACACCATATATTTT
-	TRBV27	-	TRBJ1-5	CASSLGVHQPQHF	TGTGCCAGCAGCTTGGGGGTGCATCAGCCCCAGCATTTT
once	TRBV5-1	-	TRBJ1-2	CASSLMGDNYGYTF	TGCGCCAGCAGCTTGATGGGGGATAACTATGGCTACACCTTC
few	TRBV30	TRBD2	TRBJ2-3	CAWVPGLAPTDTQYF	TGTGCCTGGGTTCCGGGACTAGCGCCTACAGATACGCAGTATTTT
few	TRBV5-1	TRBD1	TRBJ2-5	CASSGGRGQETQYF	TGCGCCAGCTCAGGGGGCCGAGGGCAAGAGACCCAGTACTTC
-	TRBV6-6	-	TRBJ2-1	CASSPSHEQFF	TGTGCCAGCAGTCCTAGCCATGAGCAGTTCTTC
-	TRBV12-5	-	TRBJ2-1	CASGLVPSGGNEQFF	TGTGCTAGTGGTTTGGTACCCTCCGGGGGCAATGAGCAGTTCTTC
-	TRBV10-3	TRBD1	TRBJ1-5	CAIKGQGDQPQHF	TGTGCCATCAAAGGACAGGGGGATCAGCCCCAGCATTTT
-	TRBV29-1	-	TRBJ1-1	CSVEDAGYGTEAFF	TGCAGCGTTGAAGATGCAGGGTATGGCACTGAAGCTTTCTTT
-	TRBV11-2	TRBD2	TRBJ2-7	CASSLAGSGAYEQYF	TGTGCCAGCAGCTTAGCCGGTAGCGGGGCCTACGAGCAGTACTTC
-	TRBV6-1	-	TRBJ1-5	CASSEGWIRNQPQHF	TGTGCCAGCAGTGAAGGTTGGATACGCAATCAGCCCCAGCATTTT
-	TRBV21-1	-	TRBJ1-1	CASFPGLLNTEAFF	TGTGCCAGCTTTCCGGGACTCCTGAACACTGAAGCTTTCTTT
-	TRBV15	-	TRBJ1-1	CATSKRVFYSQTRREAFF	TGTGCCACCAGCAAAAGGGTGTTTTACAGCCAGACTCGACGTGAAGCTTTCTTT
once	TRBV5-5	-	TRBJ1-2	CASRIDRLSNYGYTF	TGTGCCAGCAGAATCGACAGGCTCTCTAACTATGGCTACACCTTC
once	TRBV6-5	-	TRBJ1-1	CASSYKRSFDEAFF	TGTGCCAGCAGTTATAAGAGGAGTTTCGATGAAGCTTTCTTT
-	TRBV6-5	-	TRBJ1-2	CASSYQGGSNGYTF	TGTGCCAGCAGTTATCAGGGCGGATCCAATGGCTACACCTTC
-	TRBV28	-	TRBJ2-6	CASSFGGWGANVLTF	TGTGCCAGCAGTTTTGGGGGATGGGGGGCCAACGTCCTGACTTTC
-	TRBV6-5	TRBD1	TRBJ1-2	CASSPGQGAHGYTF	TGTGCCAGCAGCCCAGGACAGGGGGCTCATGGCTACACCTTC
-	TRBV2	-	TRBJ1-1	CASSGYSGAKAFF	TGTGCCAGCAGTGGGTATTCGGGAGCGAAAGCTTTCTTT
few	TRBV7-2	TRBD1	TRBJ2-7	CASSLSEGAAYEQYF	TGTGCCAGCAGCCTAAGCGAGGGGGCTGCTTACGAGCAGTACTTC
-	TRBV7-2	-	TRBJ2-1	CASSLVAGTSYNEQFF	TGTGCCAGCAGCTTAGTCGCAGGGACCTCCTACAATGAGCAGTTCTTC
-	TRBV11-2	TRBD2	TRBJ2-7	CASSPRGAGGPYEQYF	TGTGCCAGCAGCCCCCGCGGGGCGGGAGGGCCCTACGAGCAGTACTTC
few	TRBV5-4	-	TRBJ1-2	CASSVDGNYGYTF	TGTGCCAGCAGCGTAGACGGCAACTATGGCTACACCTTC
-	TRBV4-1	TRBD1	TRBJ1-2	CASSQYARTGGIHGYTF	TGCGCCAGCAGCCAATATGCCCGGACAGGGGGCATTCATGGCTACACCTTC
-	TRBV5-1	-	TRBJ1-3	CASSLTGGRETNTIYF	TGCGCCAGCAGCTTGACTGGGGGGCGCGAGACGAACACCATATATTTT
few	TRBV27	-	TRBJ2-7	CASSLGKLPTEQYF	TGTGCCAGCAGTTTGGGCAAACTACCAACCGAGCAGTACTTC
-	TRBV5-4	TRBD1	TRBJ1-2	CASSPDRGRDYGYTF	TGTGCCAGCAGCCCGGACAGGGGGCGCGACTATGGCTACACCTTC
-	TRBV10-3	-	TRBJ2-7	CAISEPENSGVLGEQYF	TGTGCCATCAGTGAGCCGGAAAACTCAGGGGTCCTTGGCGAGCAGTACTTC
-	TRBV20-1	TRBD1	TRBJ1-1	CSAGTGREAFF	TGCAGTGCGGGGACAGGGCGTGAAGCTTTCTTT
-	TRBV10-1	-	TRBJ1-1	CASSASSAYTEAFF	TGCGCCAGCAGTGCCTCTTCTGCGTACACTGAAGCTTTCTTT
once	TRBV10-3	TRBD1	TRBJ1-5	CATGQGTYANQPQHF	TGTGCCACCGGACAGGGGACCTACGCGAATCAGCCCCAGCATTTT
-	TRBV10-3	-	TRBJ1-1	CAISESARGTEAFF	TGTGCCATCAGTGAGTCCGCGAGGGGCACTGAAGCTTTCTTT
-	TRBV7-3	-	TRBJ1-4	CASSSLDVGNEKLFF	TGTGCCAGCAGCTCCCTTGATGTCGGAAATGAAAAACTGTTTTTT
-	TRBV29-1	-	TRBJ1-2	CSASAGGIIGYTF	TGCAGCGCCAGTGCGGGGGGGATCATCGGCTACACCTTC
few	TRBV2	-	TRBJ2-1	CASIGLNEQFF	TGTGCCAGCATTGGCCTCAATGAGCAGTTCTTC
-	TRBV11-2	-	TRBJ1-3	CASSSQPTVGKRGNTIYF	TGTGCCAGCAGCTCGCAACCGACAGTAGGGAAGCGAGGAAACACCATATATTTT
-	TRBV19	-	TRBJ1-2	CASSPGGSQFYGYTF	TGTGCCAGTAGTCCCGGGGGTTCGCAGTTCTATGGCTACACCTTC
once	TRBV19	-	TRBJ1-2	CASSIDRPHRVTYGYTF	TGTGCCAGTAGTATAGATCGACCTCACAGGGTGACCTATGGCTACACCTTC
once	TRBV6-1	TRBD2	TRBJ2-5	CASSAGLAGYETQYF	TGTGCCAGCAGTGCCGGACTAGCGGGGTATGAGACCCAGTACTTC
-	TRBV4-2	TRBD2	TRBJ2-1	CASSQEAGGTYNEQFF	TGTGCCAGCAGCCAGGAAGCGGGGGGTACCTACAATGAGCAGTTCTTC
-	TRBV10-3	TRBD2	TRBJ2-5	CAISPTSGQETQYF	TGTGCCATCAGCCCGACTAGCGGGCAAGAGACCCAGTACTTC
-	TRBV20-1	-	TRBJ2-5	CSTKSPPQYF	TGCAGTACCAAAAGCCCACCTCAGTACTTC
-	TRBV28	-	TRBJ1-6	CASSLAQVGGSPLHF	TGTGCCAGCAGTTTAGCCCAGGTTGGGGGGTCACCCCTCCACTTT
-	TRBV19	-	TRBJ1-5	CASIPVGGGIGQPQHF	TGTGCCAGTATCCCGGTAGGGGGGGGAATCGGTCAGCCCCAGCATTTT
-	TRBV25-1	-	TRBJ2-6	CASSEGERAGANVLTF	TGTGCCAGCAGTGAGGGAGAAAGGGCTGGGGCCAACGTCCTGACTTTC
-	TRBV5-1	-	TRBJ2-3	CASSGGLNTQYF	TGCGCCAGCAGCGGCGGGCTAAATACGCAGTATTTT
-	TRBV19	-	TRBJ2-5	CASSPGGTLQETQYF	TGTGCCAGTAGTCCAGGGGGGACTCTACAAGAGACCCAGTACTTC
-	TRBV7-6	TRBD1	TRBJ2-7	CASSLYFGTDSYEQYF	TGTGCCAGCAGCTTGTACTTCGGGACAGACTCCTACGAGCAGTACTTC